This TCR beta chain was captured by sequencing in a study of blood T cell repertoires in COVID-19. The overall study: Sites in the United States, Italy and Spain provided acute and convalescent COVID-19 samples. Nucleic acid was either cDNA or gDNA, and it came from T cells, B-cell-depleted T cells, or PBMCs.

As handled by the study authors: Researchers report that nucleated cell counts were estimated from reference gene primer amplification. The table came from immunoSEQ multiplex PCR; TCRdb's copy has only in-frame clones and leaves some out. Clone size and the V and J calls come from that table; the DNA yielded D and trimming. The repertoire holds 150,000 to 200,000 clones, with 87% as singletons. The germline V gene encodes CDR1 MGHRA and CDR2 YSYEKL. The CDR3 totals 15 residues. The germline V and J ends were trimmed by 0 bases and 5 bases, with 11 bases remaining between them. The clonotype originates from a man in his 60s with active or convalescent COVID-19. The sequencing input was peripheral blood. The V gene is TRBV4-1, the J gene TRBJ1-5; D is ambiguous. As DNA, the CDR3 is TGCGCCAGCAGCCAAGACGGGGTTGGAGATCAGCCCCAGCATTTT. It encodes CASSQDGVGDQPQHF.